The rows below give T cell receptor beta chains drawn from one sample of a study of shared clonotypes between healthy human individuals. The assay was immunoSEQ multiplex PCR, and TCRdb's table has in-frame clones only and misses some. The sample has around 2,000,000 clones; roughly 94% are singletons. Source material: naive CD4+ T cells sorted from blood. These receptor sequences come from a man aged 18 to 30 in good health. The CDR3 runs from the conserved cysteine through the conserved F or W. The D gene is left open where the match is weak. Clone size appears in some rows only: once, few, many, or a class for an expanded clone.

v_gene: TRBV5-1; d_gene: NA; j_gene: TRBJ2-5; abundance: NA; CDR3aa: CASSLEGFVETQYF; CDR3nt: TGCGCCAGCAGCTTGGAGGGGTTCGTGGAGACCCAGTACTTC
v_gene: TRBV15; d_gene: NA; j_gene: TRBJ2-1; abundance: NA; CDR3aa: CATSRDLATNEQFF; CDR3nt: TGTGCCACCAGCAGAGATCTGGCGACCAATGAGCAGTTCTTC
v_gene: TRBV7-2; d_gene: NA; j_gene: TRBJ2-3; abundance: NA; CDR3aa: CASSLDRGTDTQYF; CDR3nt: TGTGCCAGCAGCTTAGATAGGGGCACAGATACGCAGTATTTT
v_gene: TRBV18; d_gene: NA; j_gene: TRBJ2-1; abundance: NA; CDR3aa: CASSPPSSRSSYNEQFF; CDR3nt: TGTGCCAGCTCACCACCGTCCAGCAGGAGCTCCTACAATGAGCAGTTCTTC
v_gene: TRBV6-1; d_gene: NA; j_gene: TRBJ2-7; abundance: NA; CDR3aa: CASSEAQVGYEQYF; CDR3nt: TGTGCCAGCAGTGAAGCGCAGGTCGGGTACGAGCAGTACTTC
v_gene: TRBV4-1; d_gene: TRBD2; j_gene: TRBJ2-5; abundance: NA; CDR3aa: CASSPGATSGGFRETQYF; CDR3nt: TGCGCCAGCAGCCCAGGGGCGACTAGCGGGGGATTTAGGGAGACCCAGTACTTC
v_gene: TRBV6-1; d_gene: NA; j_gene: TRBJ2-2; abundance: NA; CDR3aa: CASSGRATGELFF; CDR3nt: TGTGCCAGCAGTGGGAGAGCGACCGGGGAGCTGTTTTTT
v_gene: TRBV6-1; d_gene: TRBD1; j_gene: TRBJ1-6; abundance: NA; CDR3aa: CASSGEGQWNSPLHF; CDR3nt: TGTGCCAGCAGTGGGGAGGGACAGTGGAATTCACCCCTCCACTTT
v_gene: TRBV18; d_gene: NA; j_gene: TRBJ2-7; abundance: NA; CDR3aa: CASSPLPGAYEQYF; CDR3nt: TGTGCCAGCTCACCCCTACCGGGAGCCTACGAGCAGTACTTC
v_gene: TRBV18; d_gene: NA; j_gene: TRBJ1-1; abundance: NA; CDR3aa: CASSPTEREAFF; CDR3nt: TGTGCCAGCTCACCGACAGAACGTGAAGCTTTCTTT
v_gene: TRBV7-6; d_gene: NA; j_gene: TRBJ2-2; abundance: NA; CDR3aa: CASSAIGRTGELFF; CDR3nt: TGTGCCAGCAGCGCGATTGGTCGCACCGGGGAGCTGTTTTTT
v_gene: TRBV6-6; d_gene: TRBD2; j_gene: TRBJ2-7; abundance: NA; CDR3aa: CASNGLAGGATIEQYF; CDR3nt: TGTGCCAGCAATGGACTAGCGGGAGGTGCGACTATCGAGCAGTACTTC
v_gene: TRBV11-1; d_gene: NA; j_gene: TRBJ2-5; abundance: once; CDR3aa: CASSFTPLRGLQETQYF; CDR3nt: TGTGCCAGCAGCTTTACACCTCTCCGCGGCCTCCAAGAGACCCAGTACTTC
v_gene: TRBV7-9; d_gene: TRBD1; j_gene: TRBJ1-4; abundance: NA; CDR3aa: CASSAMTGRNEKLFF; CDR3nt: TGTGCCAGCAGCGCTATGACAGGGAGAAATGAAAAACTGTTTTTT
v_gene: TRBV4-1; d_gene: TRBD1; j_gene: TRBJ1-3; abundance: NA; CDR3aa: CASTRQGAGSGNTIYF; CDR3nt: TGCGCCAGCACACGGCAGGGGGCAGGCTCTGGAAACACCATATATTTT
v_gene: TRBV7-2; d_gene: TRBD1; j_gene: TRBJ2-3; abundance: NA; CDR3aa: CASSLLGTGNTDTQYF; CDR3nt: TGTGCCAGCAGCTTACTCGGGACAGGAAACACAGATACGCAGTATTTT
v_gene: TRBV7-9; d_gene: TRBD2; j_gene: TRBJ2-3; abundance: NA; CDR3aa: CASSLAFSGGQGDTQYF; CDR3nt: TGTGCCAGCAGCTTAGCGTTTAGCGGGGGGCAGGGAGATACGCAGTATTTT
v_gene: TRBV10-3; d_gene: NA; j_gene: TRBJ2-5; abundance: NA; CDR3aa: CATSGGAEETQYF; CDR3nt: TGTGCCACCTCCGGCGGGGCGGAAGAGACCCAGTACTTC
v_gene: TRBV5-1; d_gene: TRBD2; j_gene: TRBJ2-7; abundance: many; CDR3aa: CASSPGGGLRYEQYF; CDR3nt: TGCGCCAGCAGCCCTGGGGGGGGACTGCGCTACGAGCAGTACTTC
v_gene: TRBV28; d_gene: TRBD1; j_gene: TRBJ1-2; abundance: NA; CDR3aa: CASSLRQGNYGYTF; CDR3nt: TGTGCCAGCAGTTTACGACAGGGTAACTATGGCTACACCTTC
v_gene: TRBV11-2; d_gene: NA; j_gene: TRBJ2-3; abundance: NA; CDR3aa: CASSAGDTQYF; CDR3nt: TGTGCCAGCAGCGCTGGGGATACGCAGTATTTT
v_gene: TRBV19; d_gene: TRBD2; j_gene: TRBJ2-3; abundance: NA; CDR3aa: CASSTRGLAGGNTQYF; CDR3nt: TGTGCCAGTAGTACCAGAGGACTAGCGGGGGGGAATACGCAGTATTTT
v_gene: TRBV2; d_gene: NA; j_gene: TRBJ1-2; abundance: NA; CDR3aa: CASQWGVSASYTF; CDR3nt: TGTGCCAGCCAATGGGGGGTCAGTGCTTCCTACACCTTC
v_gene: TRBV6-1; d_gene: TRBD1; j_gene: TRBJ2-1; abundance: NA; CDR3aa: CASTDGGQGGNEQFF; CDR3nt: TGTGCCAGCACCGACGGAGGACAGGGGGGCAATGAGCAGTTCTTC
v_gene: TRBV5-1; d_gene: NA; j_gene: TRBJ2-1; abundance: NA; CDR3aa: CASSEQGVYNEQFF; CDR3nt: TGCGCCAGCAGCGAACAGGGCGTCTACAATGAGCAGTTCTTC
v_gene: TRBV4-3; d_gene: NA; j_gene: TRBJ1-3; abundance: NA; CDR3aa: CASSQDWGNSGNTIYF; CDR3nt: TGCGCCAGCAGCCAAGATTGGGGCAACTCTGGAAACACCATATATTTT
v_gene: TRBV2; d_gene: NA; j_gene: TRBJ1-1; abundance: once; CDR3aa: CASSRISMNTEAFF; CDR3nt: TGTGCCAGCAGTCGTATCTCCATGAACACTGAAGCTTTCTTT
v_gene: TRBV25-1; d_gene: NA; j_gene: TRBJ2-7; abundance: NA; CDR3aa: CASSVQGFEQYF; CDR3nt: TGTGCCAGCAGTGTACAGGGCTTCGAGCAGTACTTC
v_gene: TRBV4-1; d_gene: NA; j_gene: TRBJ2-3; abundance: NA; CDR3aa: CASSQAPRSTDTQYF; CDR3nt: TGCGCCAGCAGCCAAGCCCCCAGAAGCACAGATACGCAGTATTTT
v_gene: TRBV18; d_gene: NA; j_gene: TRBJ2-7; abundance: NA; CDR3aa: CASSPPAVYEQYF; CDR3nt: TGTGCCAGCTCACCACCGGCAGTTTACGAGCAGTACTTC